This T cell receptor (beta chain) was recorded in a study of blood T cell repertoires in COVID-19 (dated by TCRdb to about 2020). General notes on the study: Samples covering the acute and convalescent phases of COVID-19 were provided by collaborators in the United States, Italy and Spain. Nearly every sample came with metadata listing a de-identified subject ID, COVID-19 status, age in years and sex. The repertoires were released in a freely available public database intended as a resource for research on the immune response to SARS-CoV-2. Deeply sampled blood TCRbeta repertoires from subjects exposed to, actively infected with, or recovered from COVID-19 were included in the dataset. The samples were drawn from the first 160 participants of the ongoing ImmuneRACE study and from 1,254 subjects provided by 6 global collaborators. Where available, HLA class I and class II types were obtained from metadata supplied by the sample provider rather than from assay-based typing. The material from the prospective study consisted of cDNA or gDNA derived from T cells, B-cell-depleted T cells, or PBMCs. What the authors observed across the whole study: Clinical and demographic metadata were provided uncurated, with the amount varying by source and participant.

Participants in the prospective study were enrolled through a virtual design, were aged 18 to 89 years, and lived in roughly 26 United States geographic areas. Cohort assignment in the prospective study relied on participant-reported clinical history from a screening survey and a study questionnaire. Recovered participants in ImmuneRACE Cohort 3 were defined by two consecutive negative NP/OP PCR tests, clearance by a healthcare professional, or resolution of symptoms. In the prospective study, mobile phlebotomists collected whole blood, serum and a nasopharyngeal or oropharyngeal swab from each participant. Over an approximately 2-month period, participants in the prospective study had the option of providing additional blood draws and questionnaires. Before DNA extraction, blood samples from the prospective study were shipped at room temperature or frozen. TCRbeta CDR3 regions were amplified from genomic DNA using the immunoSEQ Assay, a bias-controlled multiplex PCR. Processing in the source paper ran as follows. Nucleated cell counts per sample were estimated from amplification of reference gene primers within the assay. To quantify the absolute abundance of each unique TCRbeta CDR3 rearrangement, sequence reads were collapsed and filtered. For each sample, productive Simpson clonality was calculated by taking the square root of Simpson's diversity index across productive rearrangements. Held by TCRdb, this immuneACCESS table contains in-frame sequences only and omits some clones. Under half of the omission traces to an unresolved V gene where checked; the cause of the rest is unknown. V and J calls and clone size are those listed in that table; D and trimming were worked out from the DNA. This sample lists 310,000 or so clones; roughly 87% were detected once. The ten largest make up around 8.9% of the sample.

Concerning this clone itself: Its target antigen remains unknown. No much larger clonotype is one base removed from it; base qualities were not supplied.

This TCR was recovered from a woman between 18 and 29 years old who had recovered from COVID-19. Sequencing was done on a sample of PBMCs or T cells enriched from blood (not recorded which).

The CDR3 corresponds to CASSLTTGFTDTQYF. The DNA sequence is as follows: TGTGCCAGCAGCTTAACGACAGGTTTCACAGATACGCAGTATTTT. The chain couples TRBV7-6 to TRBJ2-3; the D gene is possibly TRBD1, with 6 bases matching. The germline V gene sets CDR1 to SGHVS and CDR2 to FNYEAQ. Its CDR3 holds 15 amino acids, cysteine through phenylalanine. This entry keeps only the CDR3 DNA: 45 bases, framed from base 1. Relative to germline, V is 2 bases shorter and J is 2 bases shorter, with 11 bases between their ends.